Listed below are T cell receptor beta chains from one sample, sequenced in a study of Graves' ophthalmopathy and Graves' hyperthyroidism. Using its own MiXCR run on the multiplex PCR reads, TCRdb lists one record per CDR3 protein. Counted here are 500,000 to 700,000 distinct CDR3 sequences, about 20% occurring once; the ten biggest clones make up 7.1%. The sequencing sample was made of peripheral blood. These receptors came from a woman under 30 with stable Graves' hyperthyroidism. Some clones in this sample may be carry-over from other donors' samples. Each CDR3 is given with its conserved first and last residue. The D gene is left open where the match is weak. Only part of the rows carry a size: once, few, many, or a class if the clone is expanded.

V: TRBV7-6; size: many; D: -; J: TRBJ2-7; CDR3: CASSSDKEQYF; DNA: TGTGCCAGCAGCTCGGACAAGGAGCAGTACTTC
V: TRBV11-1; size: many; D: -; J: TRBJ2-7; CDR3: CASSFDRIGAYEQYF; DNA: TGTGCCAGCAGTTTCGACAGGATCGGCGCCTACGAGCAGTACTTC
V: TRBV2; size: many; D: -; J: TRBJ2-2; CDR3: CATRGTGKTGELFF; DNA: TGTGCCACCAGAGGAACAGGGAAAACCGGGGAGCTGTTTTTT
V: TRBV15; size: once; D: TRBD2; J: TRBJ2-7; CDR3: CATSRDRGVLFGDQYF; DNA: TGTGCCACCAGCAGAGATCGGGGGGTACTGTTCGGCGATCAGTACTTC
V: TRBV10-3; size: -; D: TRBD1; J: TRBJ1-1; CDR3: CATTTGGYTEAFF; DNA: TGTGCCACCACGACAGGGGGATACACTGAAGCTTTCTTT
V: TRBV20-1; size: many; D: TRBD2; J: TRBJ2-7; CDR3: CSARLAHEQYF; DNA: TGCAGTGCGAGACTAGCTCACGAGCAGTACTTC
V: TRBV28; size: -; D: -; J: TRBJ2-7; CDR3: CASSRAGTLYEQYF; DNA: TGTGCCAGCAGTAGAGCCGGGACACTCTACGAGCAGTACTTC
V: TRBV6-1; size: few; D: -; J: TRBJ2-7; CDR3: CASTAGIGRSEQYF; DNA: TGTGCCAGCACAGCAGGGATCGGGCGCTCGGAGCAGTACTTC
V: TRBV2; size: few; D: -; J: TRBJ2-7; CDR3: CASKRGRGFDEQYF; DNA: TGTGCCAGCAAAAGGGGCCGCGGATTCGACGAGCAGTACTTC
V: TRBV13; size: few; D: -; J: TRBJ1-1; CDR3: CASTLRGGGNTEAFF; DNA: TGTGCCAGCACCCTACGCGGAGGGGGGAACACTGAAGCTTTCTTT
V: TRBV9; size: many; D: -; J: TRBJ2-5; CDR3: CASSAFDGGGGETQYF; DNA: TGTGCCAGCAGCGCCTTTGACGGAGGTGGGGGAGAGACCCAGTACTTC
V: TRBV6-5; size: many; D: -; J: TRBJ2-5; CDR3: CASSYPVGAAQETQYF; DNA: TGTGCCAGCAGTTACCCAGTTGGGGCTGCCCAAGAGACCCAGTACTTC
V: TRBV2; size: many; D: -; J: TRBJ1-6; CDR3: CASSKGNSPLHF; DNA: TGTGCCAGCAGTAAGGGTAATTCACCCCTCCACTTT
V: TRBV20-1; size: many; D: TRBD1; J: TRBJ2-7; CDR3: CSAYRDSFGEQYF; DNA: TGCAGTGCTTACCGGGACAGCTTCGGCGAGCAGTACTTC
V: TRBV28; size: many; D: -; J: TRBJ2-4; CDR3: CASSTPGPRSIQYF; DNA: TGTGCCAGCAGTACACCGGGACCGCGGAGCATTCAGTACTTC
V: TRBV12-3/TRBV12-4; size: -; D: -; J: TRBJ1-1; CDR3: CASMQGRGAEAFF; DNA: TGTGCCAGCATGCAGGGCAGGGGCGCTGAAGCTTTCTTT
V: TRBV28; size: few; D: -; J: TRBJ2-5; CDR3: CASKTRETQYF; DNA: TGTGCCAGCAAAACAAGGGAGACCCAGTACTTC
V: TRBV4-2; size: many; D: -; J: TRBJ2-5; CDR3: CASSQDNKETQYF; DNA: TGTGCCAGCAGCCAAGATAATAAAGAGACCCAGTACTTC
V: TRBV11-1; size: -; D: -; J: TRBJ2-7; CDR3: CVSSVGQSVYDQYF; DNA: TGTGTCAGCAGCGTCGGACAGTCGGTCTACGATCAGTACTTC
V: TRBV12-3/TRBV12-4; size: many; D: TRBD1; J: TRBJ2-5; CDR3: CASSTPGGVKTQYF; DNA: TGTGCCAGCAGCACGCCAGGGGGCGTAAAGACCCAGTACTTC
V: TRBV9; size: few; D: TRBD2; J: TRBJ2-7; CDR3: CASSPSGSELHEQYF; DNA: TGTGCCAGCAGCCCGAGCGGGAGTGAACTCCACGAGCAGTACTTC
V: TRBV12-3/TRBV12-4; size: many; D: -; J: TRBJ1-2; CDR3: CASSVDKYYGYTF; DNA: TGTGCCAGCAGCGTGGACAAATACTATGGCTACACCTTC